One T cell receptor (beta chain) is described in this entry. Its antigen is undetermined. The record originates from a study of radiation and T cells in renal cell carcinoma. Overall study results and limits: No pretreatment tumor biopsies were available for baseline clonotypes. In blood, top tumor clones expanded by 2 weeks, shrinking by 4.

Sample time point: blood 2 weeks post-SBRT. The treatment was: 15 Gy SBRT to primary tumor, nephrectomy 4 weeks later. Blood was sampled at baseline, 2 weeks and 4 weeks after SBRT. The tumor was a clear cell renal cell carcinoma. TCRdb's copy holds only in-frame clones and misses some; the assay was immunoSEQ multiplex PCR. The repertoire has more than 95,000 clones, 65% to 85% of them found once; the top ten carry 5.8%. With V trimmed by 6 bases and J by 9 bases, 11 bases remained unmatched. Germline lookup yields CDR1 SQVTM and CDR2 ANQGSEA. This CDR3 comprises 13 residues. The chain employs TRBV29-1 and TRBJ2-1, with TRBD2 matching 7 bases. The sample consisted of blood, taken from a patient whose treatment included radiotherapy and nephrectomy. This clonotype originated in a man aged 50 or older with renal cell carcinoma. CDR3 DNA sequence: TGCAGCGTCGGACTAGACATCTTGAGTGAGCAGTTCTTC. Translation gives CSVGLDILSEQFF.